This is a list of T cell receptor beta chains from one sample in a study of blood T cell repertoires in COVID-19. Sequenced by immunoSEQ multiplex PCR; TCRdb stores in-frame clones only, minus some. The sample lists tens of thousands of clones; around 91% were seen once. The specimen was peripheral blood. The source is a human donor in a cohort sampled during active COVID-19. CDR3s include the opening cysteine and the closing phenylalanine or tryptophan. The D gene is left open where the match is weak. For some rows the clone size is stated as once, few or many, or as a class when expanded; others skip it.

v_call	d_call	clone_size	j_call	cdr3_nt	cdr3_aa
TRBV3-1/TRBV3-2	TRBD1	.	TRBJ1-3	TGTGCCAGCAGCCAAGGGACAGGGGTCTCTGGAAACACCATATATTTT	CASSQGTGVSGNTIYF
TRBV11-2	.	.	TRBJ2-5	TGTGCCAGCAGCCCAATATTTGGGGCGGGGGAGACCCAGTACTTC	CASSPIFGAGETQYF
TRBV2	.	.	TRBJ2-3	TGTGCCACCATCTCAACGACTCAAACAGGGTACACAGATACGCAGTATTTT	CATISTTQTGYTDTQYF
TRBV29-1	.	.	TRBJ2-5	TGCAGCGTTGTCCCAGGTTTGGAGACCCAGTACTTC	CSVVPGLETQYF
TRBV19	TRBD2	few	TRBJ2-1	TGTGCCAGTAGTATATTAGCGGGAACCTACAATGAGCAGTTCTTC	CASSILAGTYNEQFF
TRBV9	.	.	TRBJ2-3	TGTGCCAGCAGCGTACGGGGTGAGGATACGCAGTATTTT	CASSVRGEDTQYF
TRBV24-1	.	.	TRBJ2-1	TGTGCCACCAGTAGGACAGCCGGCGGCTCCTACAATGAGCAGTTCTTC	CATSRTAGGSYNEQFF
TRBV19	TRBD1	medium-sized	TRBJ2-7	TGTGCCAGTAGTATCCTCCCCGGGACAGCCTACGAGCAGTACTTC	CASSILPGTAYEQYF
TRBV30	TRBD2	.	TRBJ2-1	TGTGCCGGTGACCTCGGGACTAGCGGGTACAATGAGCAGTTCTTC	CAGDLGTSGYNEQFF
TRBV3-1/TRBV3-2	TRBD1	.	TRBJ1-6	TGTGCCAGCAGCCCCCGGACAGGGGGGGATTCACCCCTCCACTTT	CASSPRTGGDSPLHF
TRBV28	TRBD1	.	TRBJ1-2	TGTGCCAGCCGACAGGGCGGATCGGGCTACACCTTC	CASRQGGSGYTF
TRBV6-5	TRBD1	.	TRBJ1-2	TGTGCCAGCAGGGGTGGACAGGGAAACTATGGCTACACCTTC	CASRGGQGNYGYTF
TRBV12-2	.	.	TRBJ1-5	TGTGCAAGTCGCCCCAGAGGGGGTGGCGGGAGCAATCAGCCCCAGCATTTT	CASRPRGGGGSNQPQHF
TRBV11-2	.	.	TRBJ1-6	TGTGCCAGCAGCTTAGACCCGAATTCACCCCTCCACTTT	CASSLDPNSPLHF
TRBV28	.	once	TRBJ2-1	TGTGCCAGCATGATAGGAGCGGTCTCCTACAATGAGCAGTTCTTC	CASMIGAVSYNEQFF
TRBV5-8	TRBD1	.	TRBJ2-3	TGTGCCAGCAGCGATTCTTGGACAGGGGGCCTCACAGATACGCAGTATTTT	CASSDSWTGGLTDTQYF
TRBV15	.	.	TRBJ1-6	TGTGCCACCAGCAGAGATCAGGGCCCGAATTCACCCCTCCACTTT	CATSRDQGPNSPLHF
TRBV5-5	TRBD1	.	TRBJ2-5	TGTGCCAGCAGATGGAGGGGGAGGGGACAGGGGGCCCGAGAGACCCAGTACTTC	CASRWRGRGQGARETQYF
TRBV7-8	TRBD2	.	TRBJ2-7	TGTGCCAGCAGCTGGACTAGCGGTGCCTACGAGCAGTACTTC	CASSWTSGAYEQYF
TRBV28	.	.	TRBJ2-7	TGTGCCAGCAGACCATTGGCCCCCTACGAGCAGTACTTC	CASRPLAPYEQYF
TRBV7-8	.	.	TRBJ2-3	TGTGCCAGCAGCCCATTCCCCGTGCGGACAGATACGCAGTATTTT	CASSPFPVRTDTQYF
TRBV29-1	TRBD1	.	TRBJ1-2	TGCAGCGTTTGGGACAGGGGAGGAGATGGCTACACCTTC	CSVWDRGGDGYTF